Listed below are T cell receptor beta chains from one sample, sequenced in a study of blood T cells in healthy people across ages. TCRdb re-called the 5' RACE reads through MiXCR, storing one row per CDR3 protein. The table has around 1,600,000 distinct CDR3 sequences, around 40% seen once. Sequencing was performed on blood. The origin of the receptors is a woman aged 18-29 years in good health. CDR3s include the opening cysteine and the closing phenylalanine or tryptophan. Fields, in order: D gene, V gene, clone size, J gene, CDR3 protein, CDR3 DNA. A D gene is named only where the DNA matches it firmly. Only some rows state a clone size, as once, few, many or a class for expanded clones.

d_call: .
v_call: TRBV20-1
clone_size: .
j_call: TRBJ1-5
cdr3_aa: CSAISYGRQHNQPQHF
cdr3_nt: TGCAGTGCTATAAGTTACGGCAGGCAACACAATCAGCCCCAGCATTTT

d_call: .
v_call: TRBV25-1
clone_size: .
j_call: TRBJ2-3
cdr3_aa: CASSPSLGLGTDTQYF
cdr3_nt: TGTGCCAGCAGTCCCTCTTTGGGTCTGGGAACAGATACGCAGTATTTT

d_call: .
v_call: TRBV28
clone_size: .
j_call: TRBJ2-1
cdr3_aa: CASSLGQNQETQFF
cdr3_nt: TGTGCCAGCAGTTTGGGCCAAAACCAAGAGACCCAGTTCTTC

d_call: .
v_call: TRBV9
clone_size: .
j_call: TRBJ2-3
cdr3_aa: CASGPRVDTDTQYF
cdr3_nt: TGTGCCAGCGGCCCAAGGGTGGACACAGATACGCAGTATTTT

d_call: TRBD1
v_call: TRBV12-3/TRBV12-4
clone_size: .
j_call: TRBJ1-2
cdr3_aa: CASSGSGTGPHLEDYTF
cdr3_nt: TGTGCCAGCAGTGGATCCGGGACAGGCCCTCACCTCGAGGACTACACCTTC

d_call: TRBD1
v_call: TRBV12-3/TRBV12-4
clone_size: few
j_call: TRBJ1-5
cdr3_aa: CASSSIWGTGPYSNQPQHF
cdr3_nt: TGTGCCAGCAGTTCTATATGGGGGACAGGCCCGTATAGCAATCAGCCCCAGCATTTT

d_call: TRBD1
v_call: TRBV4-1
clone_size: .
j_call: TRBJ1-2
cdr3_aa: CASSQGVGGLGYGYTF
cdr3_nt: TGCGCCAGCAGCCAAGGCGTAGGGGGCCTCGGCTATGGCTACACCTTC

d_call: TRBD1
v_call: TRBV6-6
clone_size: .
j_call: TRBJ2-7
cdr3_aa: CASSYPNRQGWGEQYF
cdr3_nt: TGTGCCAGCAGCTATCCTAACCGACAGGGGTGGGGTGAGCAGTACTTC

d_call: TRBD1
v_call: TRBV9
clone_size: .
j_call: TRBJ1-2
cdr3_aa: CASSAANRGPIYGYTF
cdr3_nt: TGTGCCAGCAGCGCAGCAAACAGGGGGCCCATCTATGGCTACACCTTC

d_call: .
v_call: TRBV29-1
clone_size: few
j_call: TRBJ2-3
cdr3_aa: CSVAWGDTQYF
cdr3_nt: TGCAGCGTGGCGTGGGGGGATACGCAGTATTTT

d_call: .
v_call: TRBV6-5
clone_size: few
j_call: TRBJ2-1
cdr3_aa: CASSYSQTRVYNEQFF
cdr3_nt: TGTGCCAGCAGTTACTCTCAAACAAGAGTCTACAATGAGCAGTTCTTC

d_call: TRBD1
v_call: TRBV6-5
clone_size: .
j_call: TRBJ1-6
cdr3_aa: CASSYSMGQGAYSSYNSPLHF
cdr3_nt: TGTGCCAGCAGTTACTCGATGGGGCAGGGGGCCTATAGCTCCTATAATTCACCCCTCCACTTT

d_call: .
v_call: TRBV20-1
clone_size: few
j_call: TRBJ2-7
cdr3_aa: CSAGGQTYEQYF
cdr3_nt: TGCAGTGCGGGGGGACAGACCTACGAGCAGTACTTC

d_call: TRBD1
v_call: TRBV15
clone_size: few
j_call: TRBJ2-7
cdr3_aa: CATSRDRSYEQYF
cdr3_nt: TGTGCCACCAGCCGGGACAGGTCCTACGAGCAGTACTTC

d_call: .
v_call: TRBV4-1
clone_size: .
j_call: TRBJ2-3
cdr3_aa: CASSKGPQGPTDTQYF
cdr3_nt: TGCGCCAGCAGCAAGGGACCGCAGGGGCCCACAGATACGCAGTATTTT

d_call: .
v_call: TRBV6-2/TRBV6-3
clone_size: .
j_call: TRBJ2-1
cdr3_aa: CASSYSYLAPYNEQFF
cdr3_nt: TGTGCCAGCAGTTACTCGTACCTAGCGCCCTACAATGAGCAGTTCTTC

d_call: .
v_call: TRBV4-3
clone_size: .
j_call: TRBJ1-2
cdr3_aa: CASSQDGRYYGYTF
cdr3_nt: TGCGCCAGCAGCCAAGATGGGAGGTACTATGGCTACACCTTC

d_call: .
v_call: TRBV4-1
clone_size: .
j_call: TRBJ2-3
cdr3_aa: CASSQESYTQYF
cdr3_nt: TGCGCCAGCAGCCAAGAGTCCTATACGCAGTATTTT

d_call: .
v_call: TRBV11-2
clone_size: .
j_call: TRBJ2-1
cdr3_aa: CASSFETGPSYNEQFF
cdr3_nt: TGTGCCAGCAGCTTCGAGACAGGACCCTCCTACAATGAGCAGTTCTTC

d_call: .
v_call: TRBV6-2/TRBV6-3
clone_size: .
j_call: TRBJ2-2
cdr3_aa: CASSYNGVPGELFF
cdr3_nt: TGTGCCAGCAGTTACAATGGGGTTCCCGGGGAGCTGTTTTTT

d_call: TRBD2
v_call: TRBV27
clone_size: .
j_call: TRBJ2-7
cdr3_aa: CASSLLPSGSGEQYF
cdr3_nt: TGTGCCAGCAGTTTATTGCCTAGCGGGAGCGGCGAGCAGTACTTC

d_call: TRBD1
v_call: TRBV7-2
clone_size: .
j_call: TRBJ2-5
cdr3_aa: CASSLRGTGWQETQYF
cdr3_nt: TGTGCCAGCAGCTTACGGGGGACAGGGTGGCAAGAGACCCAGTACTTC

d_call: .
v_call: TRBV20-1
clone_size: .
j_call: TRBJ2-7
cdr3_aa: CSAQVGGEQYF
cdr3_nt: TGCAGTGCTCAGGTGGGGGGCGAGCAGTACTTC

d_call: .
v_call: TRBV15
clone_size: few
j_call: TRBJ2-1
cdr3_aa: CATSRVNEQFF
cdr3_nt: TGTGCCACCAGCAGAGTCAATGAGCAGTTCTTC

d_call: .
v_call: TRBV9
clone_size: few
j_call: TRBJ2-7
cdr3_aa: CASSPRFYSYEQYF
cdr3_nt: TGTGCCAGCAGCCCCCGGTTCTACTCCTACGAGCAGTACTTC

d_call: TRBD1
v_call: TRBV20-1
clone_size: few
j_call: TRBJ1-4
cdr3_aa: CSAAGTGNEKLFF
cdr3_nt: TGCAGTGCTGCCGGGACAGGGAATGAAAAACTGTTTTTT